The rows below give T cell receptor beta chains drawn from one sample of a study of CD8 T cells in ankylosing spondylitis. TCRdb independently ran MiXCR on the 5' RACE reads; one entry per CDR3 protein. The data hold 200,000 to 250,000 distinct CDR3 sequences, with around 25% observed a single time. The sequenced material came from blood, either unsorted or a sorted T cell fraction (not recorded which). The receptors originated from a male donor with ankylosing spondylitis or in good health (not recorded which). Each CDR3 is given without its conserved first and last residue. Where a row states a size, it is once, few, many or the class of an expanded clone; other rows omit it.

clone size	V gene	J gene	CDR3 protein
few	TRBV20-1	TRBJ1-5	SARDSQQGGFMSQH
many	TRBV20-1	TRBJ1-2	SAKGARILTNYGYT
many	TRBV4-1	TRBJ2-5	ASSQGVDYGTQY
-	TRBV5-1	TRBJ2-7	ASSPVWGSYEQY
-	TRBV5-1	TRBJ2-1	ASSSGREGNEQF
many	TRBV5-1	TRBJ2-1	ASSVTDPGYEQF
-	TRBV12-3/TRBV12-4	TRBJ2-1	ASSLGASGSSSYNEQF
many	TRBV7-8	TRBJ1-4	ASRRTVSLRKGDEKLF
many	TRBV12-3/TRBV12-4	TRBJ1-5	ASSLGVGSNSNQPQH
-	TRBV3-1	TRBJ2-3	ASSLWTRGDTQY
many	TRBV10-3	TRBJ2-5	AISEGVQETQY
-	TRBV20-1	TRBJ1-5	SARAGVNQPQH
-	TRBV20-1	TRBJ2-3	SARSGREITDTQY
few	TRBV7-8	TRBJ2-2	ASSRRDRGTGELF
many	TRBV27	TRBJ2-3	ASSPIARNTGPDTQY
-	TRBV19	TRBJ1-5	ASTDLRDRGNQPQH
few	TRBV10-3	TRBJ2-1	AITKSSSYNEQF
-	TRBV5-6	TRBJ2-4	ASTKGGTKNIQY
many	TRBV5-1	TRBJ2-3	ASSGGQGARTDTQY
many	TRBV9	TRBJ1-4	ASSATGTGVQKLF
few	TRBV20-1	TRBJ2-1	SAERTSGTRNEQF
few	TRBV19	TRBJ1-5	ASSREAGYSNQPQH
many	TRBV5-1	TRBJ2-3	ASSWADSDTQY
few	TRBV6-5	TRBJ2-7	ASRTPLYEQY
once	TRBV5-1	TRBJ2-3	ASSGRVPDTQY
-	TRBV10-3	TRBJ1-5	AISGTEDQPQH
-	TRBV29-1	TRBJ2-1	SDGTSQPAAYNEQF
few	TRBV12-3/TRBV12-4	TRBJ2-5	ASSPPGGGETQY
few	TRBV29-1	TRBJ2-7	SVARGTPDYEQY
many	TRBV29-1	TRBJ1-1	SVEVQGGTEAF
-	TRBV7-8	TRBJ2-1	ASSPSDRAVSYNEQF
-	TRBV20-1	TRBJ1-1	SAREPDGMNTEAF
many	TRBV5-1	TRBJ2-5	ASSLTTSGYQETQY
many	TRBV6-1	TRBJ1-1	ASTAWRDGNTEAF
-	TRBV12-3/TRBV12-4	TRBJ2-5	ASSLSTGETQY
-	TRBV6-5	TRBJ2-1	ASSYSGLVNEQF
-	TRBV20-1	TRBJ2-5	SASRREVQETQY
-	TRBV20-1	TRBJ2-3	SAQVGLSTDTQY
few	TRBV29-1	TRBJ2-3	SVGLAKSTDTQY
many	TRBV5-5	TRBJ2-5	ASSTGLAGVETQY
many	TRBV11-2	TRBJ2-1	ASSPGRRLLYNEQF
-	TRBV7-2	TRBJ1-6	ASSLDLGSLSPLH
once	TRBV27	TRBJ1-6	VSRADSMVWSPLH
-	TRBV12-3/TRBV12-4	TRBJ2-1	ASTKARLAGLNEQF
many	TRBV11-2	TRBJ2-1	ASSPTLADSYNEQF
many	TRBV20-1	TRBJ1-3	SASFRSRGNTIY
many	TRBV29-1	TRBJ2-2	SAGSNTGELF
many	TRBV15	TRBJ2-1	ATSRLKRVDDEQF
-	TRBV20-1	TRBJ2-1	SAYTSGTSVRNEQF
-	TRBV5-6	TRBJ2-3	ASSLVLGYTDTQY
many	TRBV3-1	TRBJ1-2	ASSQWGINYGYT